This T cell receptor beta chain was sequenced in a study of blood T cell repertoires in COVID-19. Produced via immunoSEQ multiplex PCR; TCRdb's table is partial and in-frame only. The data show a few hundred thousand clones, with over 80% seen just once and roughly 3.3% held by the top ten. The CDR3 contains 14 residues. The germline V and J ends were trimmed by 1 base and 1 base, with 8 bases remaining between them. Germline V CDR1 and CDR2: SGHRS, YFSETQ. This TCR derives from a woman aged 40-49 years with acute or convalescent COVID-19. V and J are TRBV5-1 and TRBJ1-1; D is perhaps TRBD1 (6 bases). The sample consisted of peripheral blood. The CDR3 DNA is TGCGCCAGCAGCTTGACAGGGAGGAACACTGAAGCTTTCTTT. Translation: CASSLTGRNTEAFF.